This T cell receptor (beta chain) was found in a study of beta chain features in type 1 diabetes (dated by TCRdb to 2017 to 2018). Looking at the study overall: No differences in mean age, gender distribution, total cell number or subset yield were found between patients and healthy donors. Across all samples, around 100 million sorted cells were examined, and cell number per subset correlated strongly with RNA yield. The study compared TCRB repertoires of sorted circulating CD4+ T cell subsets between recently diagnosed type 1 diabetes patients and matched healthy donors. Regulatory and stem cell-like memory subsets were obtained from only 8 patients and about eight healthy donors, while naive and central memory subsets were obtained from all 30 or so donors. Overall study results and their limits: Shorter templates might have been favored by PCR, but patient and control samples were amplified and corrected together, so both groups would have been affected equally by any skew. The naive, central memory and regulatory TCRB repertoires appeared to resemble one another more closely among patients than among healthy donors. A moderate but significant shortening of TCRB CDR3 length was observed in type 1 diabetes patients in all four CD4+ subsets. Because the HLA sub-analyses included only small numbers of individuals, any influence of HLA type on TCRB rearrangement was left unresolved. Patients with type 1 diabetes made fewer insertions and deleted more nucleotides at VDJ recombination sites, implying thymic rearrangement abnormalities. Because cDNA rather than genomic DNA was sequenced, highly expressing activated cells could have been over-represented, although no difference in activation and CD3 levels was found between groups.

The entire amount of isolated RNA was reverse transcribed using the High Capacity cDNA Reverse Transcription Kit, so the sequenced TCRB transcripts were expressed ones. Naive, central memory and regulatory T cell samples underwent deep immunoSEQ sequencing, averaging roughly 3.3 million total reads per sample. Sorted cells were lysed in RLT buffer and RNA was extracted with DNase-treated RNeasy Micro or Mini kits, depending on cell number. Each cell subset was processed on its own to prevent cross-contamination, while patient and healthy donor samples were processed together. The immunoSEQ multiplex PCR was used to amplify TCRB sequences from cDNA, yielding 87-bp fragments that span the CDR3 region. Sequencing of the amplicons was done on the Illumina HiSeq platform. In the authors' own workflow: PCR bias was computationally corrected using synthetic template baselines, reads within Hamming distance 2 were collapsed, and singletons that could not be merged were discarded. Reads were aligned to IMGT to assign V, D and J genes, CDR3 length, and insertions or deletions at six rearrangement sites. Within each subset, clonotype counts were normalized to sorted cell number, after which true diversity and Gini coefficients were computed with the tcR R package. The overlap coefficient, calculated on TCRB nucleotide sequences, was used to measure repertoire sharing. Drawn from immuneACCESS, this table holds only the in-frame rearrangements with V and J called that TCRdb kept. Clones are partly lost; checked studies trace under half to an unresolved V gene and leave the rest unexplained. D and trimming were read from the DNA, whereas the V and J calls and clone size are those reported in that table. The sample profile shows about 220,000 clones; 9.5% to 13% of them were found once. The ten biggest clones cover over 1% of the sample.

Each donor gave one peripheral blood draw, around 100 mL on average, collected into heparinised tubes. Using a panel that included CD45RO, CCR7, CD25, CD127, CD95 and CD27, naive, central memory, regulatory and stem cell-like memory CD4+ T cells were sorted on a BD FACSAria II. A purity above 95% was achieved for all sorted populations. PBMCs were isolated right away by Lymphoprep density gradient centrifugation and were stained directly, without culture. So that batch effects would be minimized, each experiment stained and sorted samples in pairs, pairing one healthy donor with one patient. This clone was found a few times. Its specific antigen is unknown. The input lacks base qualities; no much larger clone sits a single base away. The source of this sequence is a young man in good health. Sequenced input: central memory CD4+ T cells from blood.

This receptor carries the CDR3 CATSRDRREYHNEQFF. In nucleotide form, the sequence is TGTGCCACCAGCAGAGATCGGAGGGAGTACCACAATGAGCAGTTCTTC. The V and J genes are TRBV15 and TRBJ2-1; tentative D gene TRBD2, with 6 bases matching. The junction carries 14 bases between V and J, which are trimmed by 0 bases and 5 bases respectively. Reading from cysteine to phenylalanine, the CDR3 counts 16 amino acids. Only CDR3 DNA remains: 48 bases, in frame from the first base. CDR1 LNHNV and CDR2 YYDKDF were looked up in the germline V gene (reference sequence). Reference TRBV15 and TRBJ2-1 genes cover what lies past the CDR3, so the full variable domain is DAMVIQNPRYQVTQFGKPVTLSCSQTLNHNVMYWYQQKSSQAPKLLFHYYDKDFNNEADTPDNFQSRRPNTSFCFLDIRSPGLGDTAMYLCATSRDRREYHNEQFFGPGTRLTVL.